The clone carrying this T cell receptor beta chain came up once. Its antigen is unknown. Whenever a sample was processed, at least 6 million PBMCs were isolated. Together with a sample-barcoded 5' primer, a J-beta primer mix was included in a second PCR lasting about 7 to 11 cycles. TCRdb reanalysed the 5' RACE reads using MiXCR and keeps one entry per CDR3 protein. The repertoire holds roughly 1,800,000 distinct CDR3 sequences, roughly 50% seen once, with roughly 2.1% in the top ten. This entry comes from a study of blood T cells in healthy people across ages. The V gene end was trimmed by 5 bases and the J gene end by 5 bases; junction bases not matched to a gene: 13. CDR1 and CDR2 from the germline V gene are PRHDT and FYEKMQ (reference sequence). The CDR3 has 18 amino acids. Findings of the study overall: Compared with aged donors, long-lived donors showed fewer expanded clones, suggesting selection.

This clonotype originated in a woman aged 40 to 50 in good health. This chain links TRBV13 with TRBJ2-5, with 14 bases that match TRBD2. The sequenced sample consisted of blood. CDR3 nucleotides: TGTGCCAGCAGCCCTGAGACTAGCGGGGGGGCCCTGCGGGAGACCCAGTACTTC. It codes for CASSPETSGGALRETQYF.